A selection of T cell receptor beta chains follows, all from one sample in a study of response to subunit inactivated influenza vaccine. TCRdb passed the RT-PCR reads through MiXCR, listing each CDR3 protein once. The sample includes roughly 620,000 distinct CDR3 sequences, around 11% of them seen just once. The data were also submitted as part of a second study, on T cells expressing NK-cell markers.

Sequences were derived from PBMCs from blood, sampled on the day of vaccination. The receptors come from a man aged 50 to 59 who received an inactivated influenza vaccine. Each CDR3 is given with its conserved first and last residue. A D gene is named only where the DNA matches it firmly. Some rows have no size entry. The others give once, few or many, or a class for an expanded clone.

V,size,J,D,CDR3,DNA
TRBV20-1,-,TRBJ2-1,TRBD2,CSARPGTSDNEQFF,TGCAGTGCTAGACCCGGGACTAGTGACAATGAGCAGTTCTTC
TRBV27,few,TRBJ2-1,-,CASSFGTLGNEQFF,TGTGCCAGCAGTTTTGGGACTCTGGGCAATGAGCAGTTCTTC
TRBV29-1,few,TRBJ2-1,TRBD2,CSAPGLAGPHSYNEQFF,TGCAGCGCCCCGGGACTAGCGGGTCCTCACTCCTACAATGAGCAGTTCTTC
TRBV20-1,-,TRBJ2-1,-,CSARLSTSNEQFF,TGCAGTGCTAGACTTTCGACTAGCAATGAGCAGTTCTTC
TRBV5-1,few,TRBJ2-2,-,CASSLAGRVTGELFF,TGCGCCAGCAGCTTGGCTGGTAGGGTCACCGGGGAGCTGTTTTTT
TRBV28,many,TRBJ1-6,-,CATRVSNSPLHF,TGTGCCACCCGTGTTTCCAATTCACCCCTCCACTTT
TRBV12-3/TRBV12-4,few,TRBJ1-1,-,CASSSRGWAEAFF,TGTGCCAGCAGTTCCCGGGGTTGGGCTGAAGCTTTCTTT
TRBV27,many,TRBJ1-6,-,CASTTTESSYNSPLHF,TGTGCCAGCACCACTACAGAGAGCTCCTATAATTCACCCCTCCACTTT
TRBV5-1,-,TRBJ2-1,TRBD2,CASSPTGTSAYNEQFF,TGCGCCAGCAGCCCAACAGGGACTAGCGCCTACAATGAGCAGTTCTTC
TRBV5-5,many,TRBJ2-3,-,CASSLGGARDTQYF,TGTGCCAGCAGCTTGGGTGGGGCCAGAGATACGCAGTATTTT
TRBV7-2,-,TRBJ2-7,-,CASSGGGQSAYEQYF,TGTGCCAGCAGCGGGGGGGGACAGTCGGCCTACGAGCAGTACTTC
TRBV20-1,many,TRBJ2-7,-,CSARDGGPFEQYF,TGCAGTGCTAGAGATGGTGGGCCCTTCGAGCAGTACTTC
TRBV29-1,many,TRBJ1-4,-,CSVAGPDGGEKLFF,TGCAGCGTTGCTGGGCCAGACGGTGGTGAAAAACTGTTTTTT
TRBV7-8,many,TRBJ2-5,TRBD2,CASSQMGLAVKETQYF,TGTGCCAGCAGCCAAATGGGACTAGCTGTAAAAGAGACCCAGTACTTC
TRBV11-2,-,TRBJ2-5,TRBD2,CASSSTSVRTSGTQYF,TGTGCCAGCAGCTCGACTAGCGTACGGACCAGCGGGACCCAGTACTTC
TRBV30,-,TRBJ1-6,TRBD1,CAWSLTGGNSPLHF,TGTGCCTGGAGTCTGACAGGGGGCAATTCACCCCTCCACTTT
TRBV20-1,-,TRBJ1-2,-,CSARDYYGYTF,TGCAGTGCTAGGGATTACTATGGCTACACCTTC
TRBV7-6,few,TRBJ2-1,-,CASSLVFSRNNEQFF,TGTGCCAGCAGCTTAGTTTTCTCCCGAAACAATGAGCAGTTCTTC
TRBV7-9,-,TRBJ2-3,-,CASRRDAGDTQYF,TGTGCCAGCCGCAGGGACGCCGGAGATACGCAGTATTTT
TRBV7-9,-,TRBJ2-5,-,CASSSQGLGETQYF,TGTGCCAGCAGCTCGCAGGGATTGGGGGAGACCCAGTACTTC
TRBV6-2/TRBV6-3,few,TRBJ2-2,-,CASSLITGQLFF,TGTGCCAGCAGCCTTATCACGGGGCAGCTGTTTTTT
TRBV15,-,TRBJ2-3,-,CATSMGRESQYF,TGTGCCACCAGCATGGGGCGAGAGTCGCAGTATTTT
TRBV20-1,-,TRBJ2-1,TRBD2,CSARDFGRLAGGVNEQFF,TGCAGTGCTAGAGATTTTGGCCGACTAGCGGGGGGTGTCAATGAGCAGTTCTTC
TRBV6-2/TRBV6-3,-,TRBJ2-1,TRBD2,CASRPRLADYGLFF,TGTGCCAGCAGACCAAGACTAGCGGATTACGGGTTGTTCTTC
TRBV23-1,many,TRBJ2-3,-,CASSQSYFRVRGTDTQYF,TGCGCCAGCAGTCAATCCTATTTCAGGGTGCGGGGCACAGATACGCAGTATTTT
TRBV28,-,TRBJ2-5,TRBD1,CASSLNRGKLETQYF,TGTGCCAGCAGTTTGAACAGGGGGAAACTAGAGACCCAGTACTTC
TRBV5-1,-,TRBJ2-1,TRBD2,CASSVSGSFANEQFF,TGCGCCAGCAGCGTTAGCGGGAGTTTTGCGAATGAGCAGTTCTTC